The next 25 T cell receptor beta chains were all read from a single sample in a study of T cell repertoires in cytomegalovirus infection. TCRdb re-called the reads with MiXCR, one entry per CDR3 protein. The sample has some 900,000 distinct CDR3 sequences; over 25% are singletons. The antigens these receptors bind are not known. The source material was cultured CD8+ T cells from PBMCs, sampled from culture after CMV antigen stimulation. These receptors all stem from a human donor in good health (CMV status not recorded). Some clones in this sample may be carry-over from other donors' samples.

The rearrangement links TRBV2 to TRBJ2-3, with D perhaps being TRBD1 or TRBD2 (6 bases each). This CDR3 region has 14 residues. Trimming took 5 bases from V and 4 from J, leaving 13 bases between them. CDR1 and CDR2 (germline): SNHLY, FYNNEI. This chain's CDR3 is CASSRVGGPDTQYF. CDR3 DNA: TGTGCCAGCAGTAGAGTAGGGGGGCCAGATACGCAGTATTTT.

The chain employs TRBV5-1 and TRBJ2-1; the D call may be TRBD1 or TRBD2 (5 bases each). The V and J ends lost 0 bases and 5 bases respectively, with 12 bases between them. This CDR3 contains 15 residues. Germline-derived CDR1 and CDR2 are SGHRS and YFSETQ. This CDR3 reads CASSLGQGANNEQFF. The CDR3 coding sequence is TGCGCCAGCAGCTTGGGTCAGGGAGCCAACAATGAGCAGTTCTTC.

The rearrangement uses TRBV29-1 and TRBJ1-3; D is unclear. This CDR3 is built from 14 residues. Trimming left V 5 bases short and J 0 bases short, with 11 bases between. Germline assignment: CDR1 SQVTM and CDR2 ANQGSEA. The CDR3 here is CSVYHPGSGNTIYF. The CDR3 DNA sequence: TGCAGCGTTTATCACCCCGGCTCTGGAAACACCATATATTTT.

V is TRBV19 and J is TRBJ1-5; TRBD1 is a possible D gene (6 bases). Trimming pared 8 bases from V and 5 bases from J, leaving 22 bases between. CDR1 and CDR2 (germline): LNHDA, SQIVND (reference sequence). This CDR3 spans 16 amino acids. CDR3 residues: CASLQRGQWVDQPQHF. CDR3 nucleotide sequence: TGTGCCAGTCTTCAACGGGGGCAGTGGGTGGATCAGCCCCAGCATTTT.

This clonotype occurred many times. This chain joins TRBV7-8 and TRBJ2-7; no clear D. The germline V and J ends were trimmed by 0 bases and 1 base, with 16 bases remaining between them. This CDR3 contains 17 residues. The germline V gene has CDR1 SGHVS and CDR2 FQNEAQ. Here the CDR3 reads CASSLARTPRRSYEQYF. The CDR3, as DNA: TGTGCCAGCAGCTTAGCGAGGACCCCCAGAAGGTCCTACGAGCAGTACTTC.

This sequence joins TRBV7-9 and TRBJ1-5, with D uncertain. The V gene lost 1 base and the J gene lost 2 bases, with 9 bases spanning the gap. Per the germline V gene, CDR1 is SEHNR and CDR2 is FQNEAQ (reference sequence). CDR3 length: 15 amino acids. CDR3 sequence: CASSLGTQGNQPQHF. The CDR3 bases are TGTGCCAGCAGCTTAGGGACCCAAGGCAATCAGCCCCAGCATTTT.

The V call is TRBV7-6, the J call TRBJ2-2; D gene unclear. Germline V gene sequence: CDR1 SGHVS, CDR2 FNYEAQ. The CDR3 sequence is 16 residues long. The ends were cut back, 5 bases at V and 8 bases at J, with 21 bases in the middle. CDR3 loop: CASSPPPANLEGELFF. CDR3 bases: TGTGCCAGCAGCCCCCCCCCCGCGAACCTTGAGGGGGAGCTGTTTTTT.

The chain carries TRBV6-5 and TRBJ2-7; TRBD1 agrees at 9 bases. The CDR3 is 15 residues long. V lost 5 bases to trimming and J lost 5 bases; unmatched junction nucleotides: 10. Germline CDR1 reads MNHEY; CDR2 reads SVGAGI. The CDR3 loop is CASSPRTGDKHEQYV. As DNA, the CDR3 is TGTGCCAGCAGTCCACGGACAGGGGACAAGCACGAGCAGTACGTC.

The chain recombines TRBV6-6 with TRBJ2-3, with TRBD1 matching 7 bases. CDR1 and CDR2 (germline): MNHNY, SVGAGI (reference sequence). The CDR3 spans 15 residues. The trim removed 2 bases at V and 2 bases at J, leaving 4 bases unmatched. The DNA for the CDR3 is TGTGCCAGCAGTTACAGGGACAGCCCCACAGATACGCAGTATTTT. It encodes CASSYRDSPTDTQYF.

In regard to this clonotype: Sequence at one end of the junction differs from germline and may be a read error. The CDR3 sequence: CASSFSTDDTQYF. DNA for the CDR3: TGTGCTAGCAGCTTTTCCACAGACGATACGCAGTATTTT. The genes are TRBV7-7 and TRBJ2-3; D is uncertain. The V gene's germline CDR1 is SSHAT and CDR2 FNYEAQ (reference sequence). This CDR3 is 13 amino acids long. Full variable domain (missing parts from reference TRBV7-7 and TRBJ2-3): GAGVSQSPRYKVTKRGQDVTLRCDPISSHATLYWYQQALGQGPEFLTYFNYEAQPDKSGLPSDRFSAERPEGSISTLTIQRTEQRDSAMYRCASSFSTDDTQYFGPGTRLTVL.

V is TRBV7-9 and J is TRBJ2-1; weak D call: TRBD2 (6 bases). CDR1 and CDR2 from the germline V gene are SEHNR and FQNEAQ (reference sequence). The V gene lost 6 bases and the J gene lost 16 bases, with 16 bases spanning the gap. The CDR3 length is 11 residues. The CDR3 loop is CASSPAGSYFF. The CDR3 nucleotides are TGTGCCAGCAGTCCCGCGGGGTCTTATTTCTTC.

Only one count was recorded for this clonotype. The chain recombines TRBV7-9 with TRBJ1-5; D possibly corresponds to TRBD1 (5 bases). This CDR3 spans 14 amino acids. Trimming removed 1 base at V and 9 bases at J, with 13 bases between. The V gene's germline CDR1 is SEHNR and CDR2 FQNEAQ (reference sequence). The CDR3 is CASSLDAGISPQHF. The DNA for the CDR3 is TGTGCCAGCAGCTTAGATGCAGGGATTTCGCCCCAGCATTTT.

This clonotype was counted many times. The chain has TRBV12-3 or TRBV12-4 and TRBJ2-1, with TRBD2 identical over 12 bases. The ends lost 5 bases at V and 4 bases at J; junction bases unmatched: 9. The CDR3 loop spans 17 amino acids. DNA for the CDR3: TGTGCCAGCAGTCCCTCTGGACTAGCGGGGAGATACAATGAGCAGTTCTTC. It codes for CASSPSGLAGRYNEQFF.

The chain couples TRBV7-2 to TRBJ2-1, with TRBD2 identical over 9 bases. The J segment lost 7 bases and the V segment lost 0 bases, leaving 10 bases of the junction unmatched. This CDR3 spans 17 amino acids. From germline, CDR1 is SGHTA and CDR2 FQGNSA. The CDR3 is CASSLALRGGRDNEQFF. CDR3 coding DNA: TGTGCCAGCAGCTTAGCGCTGCGGGGGGGCAGGGATAATGAGCAGTTCTTC.

This clonotype was observed a few times. The chain links TRBV4-1 to TRBJ1-5, with 8 bases matching TRBD1. This CDR3 is 14 amino acids long. J lost 5 bases, V lost 4 bases, and 4 bases had no gene match. Germline CDR1 MGHRA, CDR2 YSYEKL. The CDR3 bases are TGCGCCAGCAGCCTGGACAGGGCGGATCAGCCCCAGCATTTT. Amino acid sequence: CASSLDRADQPQHF.

The genes are TRBV2 and TRBJ2-2; 9 nucleotides agree with TRBD2. The CDR3 runs to 17 residues. Germline CDR1 and CDR2: SNHLY and FYNNEI. V shed 5 bases and J 3 bases; nucleotides not matched to a gene: 10. Here the CDR3 DNA reads TGTGCCAGCAGTACGTCTACTGAGCGGGGGGACACCGGGGAGCTGTTTTTT. Its protein is CASSTSTERGDTGELFF.

For this clonotype: One end of the junction varies from germline; a read error may be responsible. The rearrangement uses TRBV7-7 and TRBJ2-1; TRBD1 matches 10 bases. The length of the CDR3 is 16 residues. From germline, CDR1 is SSHAT and CDR2 FNYEAQ (reference sequence). The CDR3 DNA follows: TGTGCTAGCAGCCTCCTTCTTTATGGACAGGGGGGTGAGCAGTTCTTC. Protein sequence: CASSLLLYGQGGEQFF.

This clonotype was observed a handful of times. The chain recombines TRBV24-1 with TRBJ2-2; no clear D. V was trimmed by 5 bases and J by 2 bases, leaving 11 bases between them. There are 15 residues in the CDR3. CDR1 KGHDR and CDR2 SFDVKD come from the germline V gene. The CDR3 region is CATSGDGSNTGELFF. In DNA form, the CDR3 reads TGTGCCACCAGTGGTGACGGATCAAACACCGGGGAGCTGTTTTTT.

This clonotype was seen many times. The chain uses TRBV12-5 and TRBJ1-1; D perhaps matches TRBD1 (6 bases). Per the germline V gene, CDR1 is LGHNT and CDR2 is FRNRAP. The CDR3 loop spans 23 amino acids. V lost 0 bases and J 5 bases, leaving 37 bases between the germline ends. CDR3 nucleotide sequence: TGTGCTAGTGGTTTGGTACTGGGACCAGGGGTGGGTCGTCGCATTACCTCAACAACTGAAGCTTTCTTT. It specifies CASGLVLGPGVGRRITSTTEAFF.

This clonotype appeared a few times. V and J are TRBV4-3 and TRBJ1-2; tentative D call: TRBD1 (5 bases). The V and J ends lost 3 bases and 6 bases respectively, with 17 bases between them. The length of the CDR3 is 15 residues. The V gene's germline CDR1 is LGHNA and CDR2 YSLEER. The CDR3 sequence is CASSHIVGRVNGYTF. For the CDR3, the DNA is TGCGCCAGCAGCCATATCGTGGGCAGGGTGAATGGCTACACCTTC.

The chain is built from TRBV6-1 and TRBJ2-1; 12 bases agree with TRBD1. V shed 8 bases and J 9 bases; nucleotides not matched to a gene: 5. This CDR3 has 13 amino acids. Germline V gives CDR1 MNHNS, CDR2 SASEGT. The DNA of the CDR3 is TGTGCCAGCCGGGACAGGGGGCACGGTGAGCAGTTCTTC. Protein product: CASRDRGHGEQFF.

V and J are TRBV5-4 and TRBJ2-3, with D possibly matching TRBD1 (6 bases). The germline gives CDR1 SGHNT, CDR2 YYREEE (reference sequence). Trimming left V 5 bases short and J 3 bases short, with 13 bases between. This CDR3 has 14 amino acids. CDR3 in amino acids: CASRTTGLTDTQYF. The CDR3 DNA sequence: TGTGCCAGCAGAACGACAGGTTTGACAGATACGCAGTATTTT.

V usage is TRBV10-3 and J usage is TRBJ2-1; D call uncertain. Per germline, CDR1 ENHRY and CDR2 SYGVKD. CDR3 length: 11 amino acids. Trimming stripped 4 bases from V and 5 bases from J, with 3 bases between. CDR3 amino acids: CAISANNEQFF. CDR3 in DNA: TGTGCCATCAGTGCGAACAATGAGCAGTTCTTC.

The chain couples TRBV5-4 to TRBJ2-1; 8 positions agree with TRBD2. From germline, CDR1 is SGHNT and CDR2 YYREEE (reference sequence). The CDR3 covers 16 residues. With V trimmed by 5 bases and J by 4 bases, 11 bases remained unmatched. CDR3 protein: CASRQAQRGSYNEQFF. In DNA form, the CDR3 reads TGTGCCAGCAGACAGGCCCAGCGGGGGAGTTACAATGAGCAGTTCTTC. Looking up the rest from reference TRBV5-4 and TRBJ2-1 gives the full variable domain: ETGVTQSPTHLIKTRGQQVTLRCSSQSGHNTVSWYQQALGQGPQFIFQYYREEENGRGNFPPRFSGLQFPNYSSELNVNALELDDSALYLCASRQAQRGSYNEQFFGPGTRLTVL.

The sample holds many counts of this clonotype. This sequence joins TRBV7-6 and TRBJ1-1; 10 bases match TRBD1. This CDR3 region has 20 residues. Trimming at V came to 2 bases and at J to 0 bases, leaving 15 bases not matched to a gene. Germline V gene lookup returns CDR1 SGHVS and CDR2 FNYEAQ. The CDR3 DNA is TGTGCCAGCAGCTTACTCGGGACAGGGGTGACCTTTCCAATGAACACTGAAGCTTTCTTT. This encodes CASSLLGTGVTFPMNTEAFF.